The 28 T cell receptor beta chains below come from one sample, sequenced in a study of blood T cells in healthy people across ages. Sample-barcoded 5' priming and a J-beta primer mix drove a second PCR of roughly 7 to 11 cycles. MiXCR, run by TCRdb on the 5' RACE reads, gives a single entry per CDR3 protein. Among under 750,000 distinct CDR3 sequences, roughly 48% were seen once, and the ten largest hold approximately 25%. The source material was blood. The receptors derive from a man older than 75 in good health.

This clonotype turned up a few times. This chain uses TRBV12-3 or TRBV12-4 with TRBJ1-4; no reliable D call. CDR3 size: 12 residues. The V and J ends lost 5 bases and 4 bases respectively, with 5 bases between them. Written as DNA, the CDR3 is TGTGCCAGCAGTACTAGTAATGAAAAACTGTTTTTT. Encoded protein: CASSTSNEKLFF.

This clonotype showed up many times. The V gene is TRBV7-2, the J gene TRBJ2-3; D remains unclear. Trimming shortened V by 5 bases and J by 0 bases, and 9 bases separated the two germline ends. This CDR3 is built from 14 residues. CDR1 is SGHTA and CDR2 is FQGNSA in the germline V gene. In nucleotides, the CDR3 is TGTGCCAGCAGCCTCGACCGTAGCACAGATACGCAGTATTTT. Its protein product is CASSLDRSTDTQYF.

In its sample, this clonotype was seen a few times. The chain combines TRBV25-1 with TRBJ2-1; 9 bases are a match to TRBD1. The V and J ends lost 6 bases and 6 bases, in that order; junction bases with no gene match: 9. Germline V lookup: CDR1 MGHDK, CDR2 SYGVNS. The CDR3 loop spans 15 amino acids. CDR3 in amino acids: CASSLTGTGPNEQFF. CDR3 nucleotide sequence: TGTGCCAGCAGCCTGACCGGGACAGGGCCCAATGAGCAGTTCTTC.

V gene TRBV4-2 combines with J gene TRBJ2-7; 13 bases match TRBD2. The CDR3 sequence is 17 residues long. Germline CDR1 LGHNA, CDR2 YNFKEQ. J gave up 0 bases and V 3 bases, and 5 bases lay outside the gene matches. As DNA, the CDR3 is TGTGCCAGCAGCCATACCGGGACTAGCGGGATCTCCTACGAGCAGTACTTC. This gives the protein CASSHTGTSGISYEQYF.

The chain couples TRBV9 to TRBJ1-1; D is unclear. CDR3 length equals 15 residues. V gave up 3 bases and J gave up 1 base, with 13 bases separating them. Germline lookup yields CDR1 SGDLS and CDR2 YYNGEE. CDR3 bases: TGTGCCAGCAGCGCTCCGGCGGCAGAGAACACTGAAGCTTTCTTT. Its protein product is CASSAPAAENTEAFF.

The chain is built from TRBV30 and TRBJ1-5; maybe TRBD1 (5 bases). V was shortened by 7 bases and J by 3 bases, with 13 bases between the two germline ends. Germline V gives CDR1 GTSNPN, CDR2 SVGIG (reference sequence). The CDR3 has 13 amino acids. The CDR3 reads CASNQGFNQPQHF. CDR3 sequence (DNA): TGTGCCTCGAACCAGGGATTCAATCAGCCCCAGCATTTT. Complete variable domain (other parts from reference TRBV30 and TRBJ1-5): SQTIHQWPATLVQPVGSPLSLECTVEGTSNPNLYWYRQAAGRGLQLLFYSVGIGQISSEVPQNLSASRPQDRQFILSSKKLLLSDSGFYLCASNQGFNQPQHFGDGTRLSIL.

This clonotype was picked up a small number of times. The chain carries TRBV27 and TRBJ2-3; 9 bases line up with TRBD2. The germline V gene has CDR1 MNHEY and CDR2 SMNVEV (reference sequence). This CDR3 contains 16 residues. V dropped 4 bases and J dropped 3; count of bases not matched to a gene: 8. This CDR3 reads CASSSPELAGTDTQYF. CDR3 in DNA: TGTGCCAGCAGTTCCCCCGAGCTAGCGGGGACAGATACGCAGTATTTT.

This clonotype was observed a few times. The J gene is TRBJ2-7, the V gene TRBV4-3; 9 bases align to TRBD2. From germline, CDR1 is LGHNA and CDR2 YSLEER. The CDR3 spans 15 residues. The ends lost 2 bases at V and 2 bases at J; junction bases unmatched: 4. The CDR3 sequence: CASSQTTSGPYEQYF. The DNA of the CDR3 is TGCGCCAGCAGCCAAACGACTAGCGGACCCTACGAGCAGTACTTC.

The V call is TRBV20-1, the J call TRBJ2-3; maybe TRBD1 (6 bases). The CDR3 has 12 amino acids. The V gene lost 5 bases and the J gene lost 6 bases, with 12 bases spanning the gap. CDR1 DFQATT and CDR2 SNEGSKA come from the germline V gene (reference sequence). CDR3 sequence (DNA): TGCAGTGCTGGCAGGGGATTGGATACGCAGTATTTT. Translating it yields CSAGRGLDTQYF.

The chain recombines TRBV5-1 with TRBJ1-4; D ambiguous. The V gene lost 4 bases and the J gene lost 8 bases, with 12 bases spanning the gap. Germline V gene lookup returns CDR1 SGHRS and CDR2 YFSETQ. The CDR3 runs 13 residues. The CDR3 region is CASSLALEEKLFF. DNA for the CDR3: TGCGCCAGCAGCCTGGCCTTAGAAGAAAAACTGTTTTTT.

This rearrangement joins TRBV9 to TRBJ1-6; 7 nucleotides agree with TRBD1. The trim removed 3 bases at V and 9 bases at J, leaving 3 bases unmatched. CDR1 and CDR2 from the germline V gene are SGDLS and YYNGEE. The CDR3 contains 13 residues. The CDR3 DNA reads as TGTGCCAGCAGCGGATGGGACAGTTCACCCCTCCACTTT. Translated: CASSGWDSSPLHF.

This clonotype was found once. The CDR3 DNA sequence: TGTGCCAGCAGCGTCGGGACTAGCGCCGCCTACGAGCAGTACTTC. It specifies CASSVGTSAAYEQYF. The gene calls are TRBV9 and TRBJ2-7; the match to TRBD2 covers 10 bases. The CDR3 consists of 15 residues. Per germline, CDR1 SGDLS and CDR2 YYNGEE. The junction had 4 bases not matched to a gene; V was cut back by 2 bases and J by 2 bases. Complete variable domain (other parts from reference TRBV9 and TRBJ2-7): DSGVTQTPKHLITATGQRVTLRCSPRSGDLSVYWYQQSLDQGLQFLIQYYNGEERAKGNILERFSAQQFPDLHSELNLSSLELGDSALYFCASSVGTSAAYEQYFGPGTRLTVT.

With respect to this clonotype: It may be a read error: a sequence one base away is much more abundant. The chain joins TRBV20-1 to TRBJ2-1, with D perhaps TRBD2 (6 bases). The germline gives CDR1 DFQATT, CDR2 SNEGSKA (reference sequence). The CDR3 contains 15 residues. V was pared by 6 bases and J by 5 bases, with 20 bases between. The CDR3 protein is CSASGRTKSHNEQFF. CDR3 sequence (DNA): TGCAGTGCCAGCGGACGGACTAAAAGCCACAATGAGCAGTTCTTC.

The chain employs TRBV15 and TRBJ2-1, with D unresolved. CDR3 length: 12 amino acids. Per germline, CDR1 LNHNV and CDR2 YYDKDF (reference sequence). V lost 4 bases and J 4 bases, leaving 5 bases between the germline ends. The CDR3 spells CATSTGYNEQFF. CDR3 DNA: TGTGCCACCAGCACCGGATACAATGAGCAGTTCTTC.

This clonotype is a singleton in its sample. CDR3 residues: CASSLIPNESYEQYF. DNA of the CDR3: TGTGCCAGCAGTTTAATTCCGAATGAAAGTTACGAGCAGTACTTC. The rearrangement links TRBV12-3 or TRBV12-4 to TRBJ2-5; D ambiguous. The closer fit of TRBJ2-7 to the DNA end suggests the J call may be wrong. This CDR3 contains 15 residues.

V is TRBV4-1 and J is TRBJ2-4; D is unclear. The J call may not be correct, given that the DNA end is closer to TRBJ2-7. There are 14 residues in the CDR3. Germline V gene sequence: CDR1 MGHRA, CDR2 YSYEKL. CDR3 region: CASSPQEGPNEQYF. The CDR3 DNA follows: TGCGCCAGCAGCCCCCAGGAAGGGCCCAACGAGCAGTACTTC.

This chain connects TRBV7-2 to TRBJ1-1; D call uncertain. The CDR3 runs to 11 residues. CDR1 is SGHTA and CDR2 is FQGNSA in the germline V gene. V lost 5 bases and J 8 bases, leaving 9 bases between the germline ends. This CDR3 is CASSREVEAFF. The CDR3 nucleotides read TGTGCCAGCAGCCGTGAAGTAGAAGCTTTCTTT.

V gene TRBV2 combines with J gene TRBJ1-5; 10 nucleotides match TRBD1. CDR1 is SNHLY, CDR2 FYNNEI, per germline. V shed 6 bases and J 6 bases; nucleotides not matched to a gene: 5. The CDR3 covers 14 residues. CDR3 in amino acids: CASRAGQGFQPQHF. CDR3 nucleotide sequence: TGTGCCAGCAGGGCGGGACAGGGGTTTCAGCCCCAGCATTTT.

Comment on this clonotype: A junction end diverges from the germline sequence, so it may reflect a read error. The J gene is TRBJ2-5, the V gene TRBV15; 7 bases are a match to TRBD1. With the DNA end fitting TRBJ2-7 better, the J assignment may be wrong. CDR1 and CDR2 from the germline V gene are LNHNV and YYDKDF (reference sequence). The CDR3 is 16 residues long. The DNA of the CDR3 is TGTGCCACCGGCAGACCCCGACAGGGCCGGACCTACGAGCAGTACTTC. Protein: CATGRPRQGRTYEQYF.

A note on this clonotype: The junction departs from germline at one end; a sequencing error may be responsible. The genes are TRBV20-1 and TRBJ2-3; D ambiguous. The CDR3 runs to 14 residues. Germline lookup yields CDR1 DFQATT and CDR2 SNEGSKA (reference sequence). The CDR3 coding sequence is TGCAGTGCTAGAGCCCCAATTGGAACAGATGCGCAGTATTTT. Protein sequence: CSARAPIGTDAQYF.

The J gene is TRBJ2-1, the V gene TRBV7-3; D uncertain. The CDR3 extends over 13 amino acids. V was pared by 3 bases and J by 5 bases, with 8 bases between. CDR1 SGHTA and CDR2 FQGTGA come from the germline V gene. DNA for the CDR3: TGTGCCAGCAGCTTTGGTCAAAACAATGAGCAGTTCTTC. Residues: CASSFGQNNEQFF.

In its sample, this clonotype was seen a few times. The chain has TRBV5-1 and TRBJ1-4; no clear D. V was cut by 2 bases and J by 8 bases, with 7 bases left in between. CDR3 length equals 12 residues. CDR1 and CDR2 from the germline V gene are SGHRS and YFSETQ. This chain's CDR3 is CASSFPGEKLFF. The CDR3 nucleotides read TGCGCCAGCAGCTTCCCGGGCGAAAAACTGTTTTTT.

This clonotype has only a few counts. The chain employs TRBV9 and TRBJ1-2; 12 positions match TRBD1. Losses at the gene ends were 4 bases for V and 4 bases for J; bases not matched to a gene: 5. Germline V gene lookup returns CDR1 SGDLS and CDR2 YYNGEE. The CDR3 has 15 amino acids. Here the CDR3 DNA reads TGTGCCAGCAGCCTCGGGACAGGGGGCCTCTATGGCTACACCTTC. Its translation is CASSLGTGGLYGYTF. Supplemented by reference TRBV9 and TRBJ1-2, the full variable domain reads DSGVTQTPKHLITATGQRVTLRCSPRSGDLSVYWYQQSLDQGLQFLIQYYNGEERAKGNILERFSAQQFPDLHSELNLSSLELGDSALYFCASSLGTGGLYGYTFGSGTRLTVV.

The chain joins TRBV7-2 to TRBJ1-1; D is unresolved. The CDR3 has 14 amino acids. V was trimmed by 5 bases and J by 1 base, leaving 11 bases between them. CDR1 and CDR2 from the germline V gene are SGHTA and FQGNSA. The CDR3 nucleotides are TGTGCCAGCAGCCCGAGCTGGGCGAACACTGAAGCTTTCTTT. Amino acid sequence: CASSPSWANTEAFF.

For this clonotype: A much more abundant neighbour one base away suggests this may be a read error. This sequence joins TRBV6-5 and TRBJ2-5; the D gene is possibly TRBD1 (5 bases). This CDR3 has 16 amino acids. The V and J ends lost 0 bases and 11 bases respectively, with 22 bases between them. CDR1 and CDR2 (germline): MNHEY, SVGAGI. For the CDR3, the DNA is TGTGCCAGCAGTTACTCGGGCCAGGGCCAGGAGAATGAGCAGTACTTC. Translation: CASSYSGQGQENEQYF.

This clonotype was found a few times. The chain carries TRBV20-1 and TRBJ1-5, with TRBD1 identical over 9 bases. V lost 0 bases to trimming and J lost 0 bases; unmatched junction nucleotides: 15. The CDR3 sequence is 20 residues long. In germline, CDR1 is DFQATT, CDR2 SNEGSKA (reference sequence). The CDR3, as DNA: TGCAGTGCTAGAGATCCGTTCGGGACAGGGTACCTCAATAGCAATCAGCCCCAGCATTTT. It yields the protein CSARDPFGTGYLNSNQPQHF.

Ten or more counts support this clonotype. The V and J genes are TRBV6-5 and TRBJ2-1; no definite D call. Germline CDR1 and CDR2: MNHEY and SVGAGI. V lost 10 bases and J lost 7, with 17 bases in between. The CDR3 has 13 amino acids. Here the CDR3 DNA reads TGTGCCACCAACCGGGCTGCTGGGAATGAGCAGTTCTTC. Translated, it gives CATNRAAGNEQFF.

The chain has TRBV20-1 and TRBJ2-4, with 10 bases that match TRBD2. The assigned J gene may be wrong: the sequence end matches TRBJ2-7 better. Germline CDR1 reads DFQATT; CDR2 reads SNEGSKA (reference sequence). The CDR3 runs to 15 residues. The CDR3 DNA sequence: TGCAGTGCCGACCCTTTAGCGGGAGGAACCTACGAGCAGTACTTC. This translates into CSADPLAGGTYEQYF.